The TCR beta chain described here comes from a study of blood T cell repertoires in COVID-19. The data were produced by immunoSEQ multiplex PCR, yet TCRdb's version contains in-frame clones alone and is incomplete. This table has around 300,000 clones, nearly 90% appearing once. Participants were placed into cohorts based on the clinical history they reported. Sequenced material: PBMCs or T cells enriched from blood (not recorded which). This receptor was identified in a woman in her twenties or thirties who had recovered from COVID-19.

The DNA of the CDR3 is TGTGCCAGCAGACCACCGACAGGGGGAGCTTTCTTT. It translates to CASRPPTGGAFF. The gene calls are TRBV28 and TRBJ1-1; 9 nucleotides match TRBD1. CDR3 length equals 12 residues. Trimming cost V 6 bases and J 10 bases; bases outside gene matches: 6. Germline CDR1 and CDR2: MDHEN and SYDVKM. Together with reference TRBV28 and TRBJ1-1, the CDR3 gives the full variable domain: DVKVTQSSRYLVKRTGEKVFLECVQDMDHENMFWYRQDPGLGLRLIYFSYDVKMKEKGDIPEGYSVSREKKERFSLILESASTNQTSMYLCASRPPTGGAFFGQGTRLTVV.